The 14 T cell receptor beta chains reported below all come from one sample, sequenced in a study of T cell repertoires in cytomegalovirus infection. TCRdb analysed the reads with MiXCR anew, one entry per CDR3 protein. The sample lists about 190,000 distinct CDR3 sequences; about a tenth were seen once. Material: PBMCs. The receptors stem from a human donor in good health (CMV status not recorded). Some clones in this sample may be carry-over from other donors' samples.

This clonotype has just a few counts. V gene TRBV7-3 combines with J gene TRBJ1-1, with no clear D. The germline V gene encodes CDR1 SGHTA and CDR2 FQGTGA. Between the trimmed V and J ends, which lost 2 bases and 3 bases, there was a span of 10 bases. The CDR3 contains 14 residues. CDR3 in DNA: TGTGCCAGCAGCTTATATACGTACCACACTGAAGCTTTCTTT. Protein product: CASSLYTYHTEAFF.

The chain joins TRBV6-2 or TRBV6-3 to TRBJ2-3; the match to TRBD1 covers 8 bases. This CDR3 region has 15 residues. V gave up 5 bases and J gave up 1 base; unmatched junction bases: 5. Germline V gene data show CDR1 as MNHEY and CDR2 as SVGEGT. As DNA, the CDR3 is TGTGCCAGCAGTGACAGGGGACGGGGCACAGATACGCAGTATTTT. Protein product: CASSDRGRGTDTQYF.

Of note for this clonotype: Being one base from a much bigger clone, this may be a read error. J is TRBJ2-1 and V is TRBV20-1; unclear D gene. The V gene's germline CDR1 is DFQATT and CDR2 SNEGSKA (reference sequence). The CDR3 sequence is 17 residues long. The CDR3 sequence: CSARDAVIAHSYNEQLF. The CDR3 DNA follows: TGCAGTGCTAGAGATGCGGTGATAGCCCATTCCTACAATGAGCAGTTATTC.

The CDR3 region has the DNA TGTGCCAGCTCACTTCGGACAAGCCGGAACACTGAAGCTTTCTTT. This gives the protein CASSLRTSRNTEAFF. This chain connects TRBV18 to TRBJ1-1, with D possibly TRBD1 on 5 matching bases. This CDR3 is 15 amino acids long. Germline values: CDR1 KGHSH, CDR2 LQKENI. Between the trimmed V and J ends, which lost 4 bases and 1 base, there was a span of 13 bases.

V gene TRBV18 combines with J gene TRBJ2-3, with unresolved D. Trimming removed 3 bases from V and 4 bases from J, with 5 bases in between. This CDR3 is built from 12 residues. Germline values: CDR1 KGHSH, CDR2 LQKENI. CDR3 sequence (DNA): TGTGCCAGCTCACCGTTGGCAGATACGCAGTATTTT. This translates into CASSPLADTQYF.

The chain has TRBV14 and TRBJ1-4; TRBD1 might be the D (5 bases). V was shortened by 2 bases and J by 0 bases, with 19 bases between the two germline ends. Germline V gene lookup returns CDR1 SGHDN and CDR2 FVKESK. The CDR3 loop spans 19 amino acids. Written as DNA, the CDR3 is TGTGCCAGCAGCCAACGGGACCCAGAAAATCTTGCAACTAATGAAAAACTGTTTTTT. This gives the protein CASSQRDPENLATNEKLFF.

The table lists this clonotype with a few counts. The chain uses TRBV24-1 and TRBJ1-5; maybe TRBD1 (6 bases). This CDR3 is 16 amino acids long. V was clipped by 4 bases and J by 0 bases, with 12 bases between them. Germline V CDR1 and CDR2: KGHDR, SFDVKD. CDR3 region: CATSEQGGGSNQPQHF. CDR3 sequence (DNA): TGTGCCACCAGTGAACAGGGAGGAGGTAGCAATCAGCCCCAGCATTTT.

The chain recombines TRBV19 with TRBJ2-1; TRBD1 aligns across 9 bases. Germline CDR1 LNHDA, CDR2 SQIVND (reference sequence). This CDR3 is built from 14 residues. V gave up 9 bases and J gave up 5 bases; unmatched junction bases: 8. DNA of the CDR3: TGTGCCAGCTTGGACAGGGGAGATAACAATGAGCAGTTCTTC. It encodes CASLDRGDNNEQFF. Full variable domain (rest looked up from reference TRBV19 and TRBJ2-1): DGGITQSPKYLFRKEGQNVTLSCEQNLNHDAMYWYRQDPGQGLRLIYYSQIVNDFQKGDIAEGYSVSREKKESFPLTVTSAQKNPTAFYLCASLDRGDNNEQFFGPGTRLTVL.

This clonotype was observed at least ten times. This chain connects TRBV18 to TRBJ2-2; 7 bases match TRBD1. From germline, CDR1 is KGHSH and CDR2 LQKENI. There are 15 residues in the CDR3. V dropped 3 bases and J dropped 4; count of bases not matched to a gene: 5. The CDR3 DNA is TGTGCCAGCTCACCTTGGGACAGCGCCACCGGGGAGCTGTTTTTT. Translation: CASSPWDSATGELFF.

This clonotype was detected ten times or more. The V gene is TRBV7-2, the J gene TRBJ2-7; D unresolved. Germline CDR1 and CDR2: SGHTA and FQGNSA. The ends were cut back, 2 bases at V and 2 bases at J, with 7 bases in the middle. The CDR3 runs to 13 residues. As DNA, the CDR3 is TGTGCCAGCAGCTTATACGCCGCCTACGAGCAGTACTTC. Residues: CASSLYAAYEQYF.

This clonotype is a singleton in its sample. The CDR3 bases are TGCAGCGTTCAGGGGCTTAGGGGAACTAGCTCCTACAATGAGCAGTTCTTC. Translation gives CSVQGLRGTSSYNEQFF. The V gene is TRBV29-1, the J gene TRBJ2-1; D may be TRBD1 (6 bases). Germline lookup yields CDR1 SQVTM and CDR2 ANQGSEA. This CDR3 comprises 17 residues. Trimming pared 5 bases from V and 0 bases from J, leaving 20 bases between.

This sequence joins TRBV20-1 and TRBJ2-7, with TRBD1 matching 11 bases. The germline V gene encodes CDR1 DFQATT and CDR2 SNEGSKA (reference sequence). CDR3 length: 14 amino acids. J gave up 7 bases and V 6 bases, and 11 bases lay outside the gene matches. CDR3 loop: CSAVPGQGVREQYF. CDR3 DNA sequence: TGCAGTGCGGTCCCGGGACAGGGGGTACGGGAGCAGTACTTC.

This clonotype was seen a handful of times. The CDR3 here is CSVTEGQGNSPLHF. CDR3 DNA: TGCAGCGTTACGGAGGGACAGGGGAATTCACCCCTCCACTTT. The rearrangement links TRBV29-1 to TRBJ1-6; TRBD1 agrees at 10 bases. Germline V CDR1 and CDR2: SQVTM, ANQGSEA. J gave up 7 bases and V 5 bases, and 5 bases lay outside the gene matches. The CDR3 has 14 residues.

This clonotype was found many times. The rearrangement joins TRBV7-2 to TRBJ2-3; D is uncertain. CDR1 and CDR2 from the germline V gene are SGHTA and FQGNSA. The CDR3 extends over 14 amino acids. V was pared by 4 bases and J by 2 bases, with 10 bases between. CDR3 amino acids: CASSSATYTDTQYF. The CDR3 DNA is TGTGCCAGCAGCTCCGCCACATACACAGATACGCAGTATTTT.